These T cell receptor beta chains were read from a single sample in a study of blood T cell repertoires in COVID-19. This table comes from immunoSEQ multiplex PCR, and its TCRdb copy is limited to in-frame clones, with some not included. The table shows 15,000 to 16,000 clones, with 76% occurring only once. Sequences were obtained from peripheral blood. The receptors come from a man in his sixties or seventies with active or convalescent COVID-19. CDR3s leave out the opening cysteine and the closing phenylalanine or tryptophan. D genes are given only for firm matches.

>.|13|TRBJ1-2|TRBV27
ASSLSAAGDRPYT
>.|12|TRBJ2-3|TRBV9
ASSSPSGTDTQY
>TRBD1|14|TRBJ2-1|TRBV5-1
ASSLGQGASNNEQF
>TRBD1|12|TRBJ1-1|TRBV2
ASSEQGEYTEAF
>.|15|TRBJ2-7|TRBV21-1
ASSILGRGTRGHEQY
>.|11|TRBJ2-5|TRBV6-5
ASSRGYQETQY
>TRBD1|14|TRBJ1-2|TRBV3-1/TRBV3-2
ASRQMGSGGYYGYT
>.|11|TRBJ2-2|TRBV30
AWRRGAGGELF
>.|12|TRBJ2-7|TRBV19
ASSNPSKSYEQY
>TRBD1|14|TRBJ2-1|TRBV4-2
ASSQVTAGGFNEQF
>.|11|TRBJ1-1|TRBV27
ASRLMGGTEAF
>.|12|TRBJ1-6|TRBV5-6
ASSLGQPNSPLH
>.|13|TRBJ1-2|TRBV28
ASSSPDLQVRGYT
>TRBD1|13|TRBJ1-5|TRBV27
ASSLRQGGNQPQH
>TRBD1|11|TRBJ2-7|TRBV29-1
SVWGQGIDEQY
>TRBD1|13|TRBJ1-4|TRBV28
ASSNHGTGSEKLF
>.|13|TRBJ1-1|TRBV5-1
ASSLGVRADTEAF
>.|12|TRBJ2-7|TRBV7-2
ASSLMAASYEQY
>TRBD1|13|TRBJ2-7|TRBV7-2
ASSFSGGTSYEQY
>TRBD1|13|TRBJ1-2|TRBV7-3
ASSGTGTGNYGYT
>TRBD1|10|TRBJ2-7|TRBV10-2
ASWTGNYEQY
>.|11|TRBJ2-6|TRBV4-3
ASSHRGANVLT
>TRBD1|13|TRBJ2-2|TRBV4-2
ASSQVDRGTGELF
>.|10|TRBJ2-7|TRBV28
ASSLQGYEQY
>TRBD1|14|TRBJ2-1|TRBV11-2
ASRPTGRSSYNEQF
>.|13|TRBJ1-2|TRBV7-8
ASSLFQGANYGYT
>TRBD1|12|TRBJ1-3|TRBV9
ASSVGTGADTIY
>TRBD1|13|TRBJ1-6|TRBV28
ASATRQGNNSPLH
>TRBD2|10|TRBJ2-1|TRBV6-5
ASTPGLDEQF
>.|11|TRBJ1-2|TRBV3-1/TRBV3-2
ASSPRPGDGYT
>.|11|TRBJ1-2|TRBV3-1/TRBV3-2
ASSNPGGTGYT
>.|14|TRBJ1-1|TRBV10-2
ASSDLRGQGSTEAF
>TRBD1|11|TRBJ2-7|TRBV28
ASLRDRGLEQY
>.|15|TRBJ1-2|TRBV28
ASSLWRGSGFYYGYT
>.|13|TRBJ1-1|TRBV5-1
ASSLGGELYTEAF
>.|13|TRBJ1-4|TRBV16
ASSQWLGANEKLF
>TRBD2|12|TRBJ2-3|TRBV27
ASSFTGGGDTQY
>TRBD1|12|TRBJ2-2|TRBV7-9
ASSKPDRPWELF
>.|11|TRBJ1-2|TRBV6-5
ASSYSGRDGYT
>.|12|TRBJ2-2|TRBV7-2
ASSLSPVAGELF
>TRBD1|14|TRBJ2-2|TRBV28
ASSGQGARDTGELF
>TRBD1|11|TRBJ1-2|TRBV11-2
ASSGDSHYGYT
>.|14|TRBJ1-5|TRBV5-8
ASSSGPGYSNQPQH
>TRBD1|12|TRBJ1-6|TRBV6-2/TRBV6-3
ASSWQGAASPLH
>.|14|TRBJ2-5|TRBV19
ASSIDKESSQETQY
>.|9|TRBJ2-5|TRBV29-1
SVPGGETQY
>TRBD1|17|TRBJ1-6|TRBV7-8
ASSPPGQPQGSYNSPLH
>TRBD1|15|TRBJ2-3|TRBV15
ATSSKWDRVSTDTQY
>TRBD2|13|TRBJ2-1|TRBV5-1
ASSLLAGGDNEQF
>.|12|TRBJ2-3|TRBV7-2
ASSFVIGTDTQY
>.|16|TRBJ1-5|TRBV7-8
ASSPVRSGRYSNQPQH
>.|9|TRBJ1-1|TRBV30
AWVMNTEAF